This entry features one T cell receptor (beta chain) sequence. Its antigen is not identified. The data originate from a study of shared clonotypes between healthy human individuals. Broader study findings: Memory subsets generally showed lower estimated richness than naive subsets.

Generated by immunoSEQ multiplex PCR, the TCRdb table keeps only in-frame clones and is missing some. The repertoire includes some 1,600,000 clones, approximately 98% of them detected once, and roughly 0.45% sits in the top ten. All donors were healthy HIV-negative adults lacking recent acute infections or vaccinations. The CDR3 runs 21 residues. The germline V gene encodes CDR1 SGHRS and CDR2 YFSETQ. Unmatched junction bases numbered 15, after V lost 2 bases and J lost 1 base. Sequences were obtained from naive CD4+ T cells sorted from blood. As to subset: CD45RA+ positively selected. This sequence originates from a man in his thirties or forties in good health. This chain connects TRBV5-1 to TRBJ2-3, with TRBD2 matching 14 bases. The CDR3 here is CASSFRYTTSGRARGTDTQYF. The CDR3 DNA follows: TGCGCCAGCAGCTTCCGATATACGACTAGCGGGAGGGCACGTGGCACAGATACGCAGTATTTT.